The 24 T cell receptor beta chains below all came from one sample that was sequenced in a study of spatial heterogeneity in lung cancer. Stated time point: sample taken at primary tumor resection. Each CDR3 protein is one row after TCRdb ran MiXCR on the 5' RACE reads. Of around 100,000 distinct CDR3 sequences in the sample, 4.4% were seen once. Antigens of these TCRs are unknown. Study-wide results and caveats: In tumors, expanded intratumoral alpha and beta TCR counts tracked mutation counts.

Source: lung tumor tissue, taken at surgery. These receptors all come from a male donor with early-stage non-small cell lung cancer.

This clonotype was picked up a small number of times. This sequence joins TRBV9 and TRBJ2-2, with 11 bases lining up with TRBD2. Germline V gene sequence: CDR1 SGDLS, CDR2 YYNGEE. V was pared by 1 base and J by 5 bases, with 10 bases of the junction left unmatched. This CDR3 is 18 amino acids long. The CDR3 DNA is TGTGCCAGCAGCGTATCCACCGGTAGGACTAGCGGGACCGGGGAGCTGTTTTTT. This translates into CASSVSTGRTSGTGELFF.

The genes are TRBV5-1 and TRBJ2-7; 11 bases map to TRBD1. From germline, CDR1 is SGHRS and CDR2 YFSETQ. V gave up 3 bases and J gave up 6 bases; unmatched junction bases: 5. This CDR3 is built from 14 residues. CDR3 sequence (DNA): TGCGCCAGCAGCTCCTCCGGGACAGGGGGCGAGCAGTACTTC. Translation: CASSSSGTGGEQYF.

At least ten counts were recorded for this clonotype. The rearrangement links TRBV20-1 to TRBJ2-3; 13 bases match TRBD2. Looked up from germline, CDR1 is DFQATT and CDR2 is SNEGSKA (reference sequence). Trimming cost V 6 bases and J 4 bases; bases outside gene matches: 7. This CDR3 region has 15 residues. The CDR3 region is CSATGLAGFADTQYF. CDR3 sequence (DNA): TGCAGTGCAACGGGACTAGCGGGATTCGCAGATACGCAGTATTTT.

This clonotype was recorded a few times. The V and J genes are TRBV6-5 and TRBJ2-3; 9 bases are shared with TRBD2. The germline V gene has CDR1 MNHEY and CDR2 SVGAGI. There are 19 residues in the CDR3. The J segment lost 3 bases and the V segment lost 0 bases, leaving 13 bases of the junction unmatched. The CDR3 nucleotides read TGTGCCAGCAGTTACTCTGTAGCGGGAGTTTCTGCGTGGACAGATACGCAGTATTTT. Protein sequence: CASSYSVAGVSAWTDTQYF.

This clonotype was detected many times. The J gene is TRBJ2-3, the V gene TRBV4-1; TRBD2 matches at 9 bases. This CDR3 is built from 18 residues. The J segment lost 2 bases and the V segment lost 4 bases, leaving 13 bases of the junction unmatched. CDR1 MGHRA and CDR2 YSYEKL come from the germline V gene. The CDR3 DNA follows: TGCGCCAGCAGCCCCACCGACCTGACTAGCGGATACACAGATACGCAGTATTTT. Translated: CASSPTDLTSGYTDTQYF.

This clonotype was observed many times. The genes are TRBV27 and TRBJ2-7; 8 bases align to TRBD1. The CDR3 spans 13 residues. V was pared by 2 bases and J by 6 bases, with 3 bases of the junction left unmatched. Germline lookup yields CDR1 MNHEY and CDR2 SMNVEV (reference sequence). CDR3 loop: CASSLARGPEQYF. In DNA form, the CDR3 reads TGTGCCAGCAGTTTAGCCAGGGGGCCCGAGCAGTACTTC.

This clonotype was counted at least ten times. The chain has TRBV27 and TRBJ1-6; 9 bases fit TRBD1. From germline, CDR1 is MNHEY and CDR2 SMNVEV (reference sequence). This CDR3 is 14 amino acids long. The ends lost 4 bases at V and 9 bases at J; junction bases unmatched: 4. The CDR3, as DNA: TGTGCCAGCAGTTACAGGGGGCAGGGTTCACCCCTCCACTTT. Protein product: CASSYRGQGSPLHF.

This clonotype appeared a few times. DNA for the CDR3: TGCAGTGCTAGAGATCTGGGGGACATCCGCTCCCGGGAGACTAACTATGGCTACACCTTC. It is translated as CSARDLGDIRSRETNYGYTF. V gene TRBV20-1 combines with J gene TRBJ1-2, with TRBD1 as a possible D gene (6 bases). Germline CDR1 DFQATT, CDR2 SNEGSKA (reference sequence). The CDR3 is 20 amino acids. The ends were cut back, 0 bases at V and 0 bases at J, with 26 bases in the middle.

This clonotype has at least ten counts. V gene TRBV4-1 combines with J gene TRBJ1-6; D ambiguous. Per germline, CDR1 MGHRA and CDR2 YSYEKL. This CDR3 comprises 16 residues. V lost 0 bases and J 0 bases, leaving 6 bases between the germline ends. The CDR3 sequence is CASSQDLYSYNSPLHF. The CDR3 bases are TGCGCCAGCAGCCAAGATCTGTACTCCTATAATTCACCCCTCCACTTT.

This clonotype was seen ten or more times. The CDR3 is CSARETGTEQFF. The CDR3 bases are TGCAGTGCTAGAGAAACAGGGACTGAGCAGTTCTTC. The chain recombines TRBV20-1 with TRBJ2-1; a weak D match, TRBD1 (6 bases). The CDR3 totals 12 residues. Per germline, CDR1 DFQATT and CDR2 SNEGSKA (reference sequence). The germline V and J ends were trimmed by 0 bases and 9 bases, with 9 bases remaining between them.

This clonotype was seen a few times. V usage is TRBV18 and J usage is TRBJ1-4; tentatively, D is TRBD1 (5 bases). The CDR3 spans 14 residues. Trimming shortened V by 0 bases and J by 7 bases, and 9 bases separated the two germline ends. Germline V gives CDR1 KGHSH, CDR2 LQKENI. The CDR3 protein is CASSPPGRVEKLFF. The DNA for the CDR3 is TGTGCCAGCTCACCACCGGGCAGGGTTGAAAAACTGTTTTTT.

This chain links TRBV20-1 with TRBJ1-1; D perhaps matches TRBD1 (6 bases). CDR1 DFQATT and CDR2 SNEGSKA come from the germline V gene (reference sequence). The CDR3 covers 14 residues. V was cut by 0 bases and J by 4 bases, with 12 bases left in between. CDR3 bases: TGCAGTGCTAGAGAGTATCGAGGGGGCACTGAAGCTTTCTTT. It translates to CSAREYRGGTEAFF.

The V call is TRBV6-1, the J call TRBJ2-7; 7 bases are shared with TRBD1. CDR1 and CDR2 from the germline V gene are MNHNS and SASEGT. Trimming removed 7 bases from V and 6 bases from J; junction bases left unmatched: 12. The CDR3 contains 14 residues. Here the CDR3 reads CASTPRVTGVEQYF. The CDR3 DNA is TGTGCCAGCACTCCCCGGGTAACAGGGGTCGAGCAGTACTTC.

This clonotype was seen a few times. The chain employs TRBV5-4 and TRBJ1-1, with D perhaps TRBD1 (5 bases). Germline values: CDR1 SGHNT, CDR2 YYREEE (reference sequence). Trimming took 2 bases from V and 0 from J, leaving 11 bases between them. The CDR3 spans 15 residues. CDR3 sequence reads: CASSLPRAMNTEAFF. For the CDR3, the DNA is TGTGCCAGCAGCTTACCCAGGGCAATGAACACTGAAGCTTTCTTT.

This clonotype came up many times. The chain employs TRBV20-1 and TRBJ1-5, with D maybe TRBD1 (6 bases). Germline CDR1 DFQATT, CDR2 SNEGSKA (reference sequence). This CDR3 region has 14 residues. The V gene lost 6 bases and the J gene lost 0 bases, with 12 bases spanning the gap. Here the CDR3 DNA reads TGCAGTGCCCCCTTAGGGGGTAGCAATCAGCCCCAGCATTTT. This encodes CSAPLGGSNQPQHF.

In this sample, this clonotype turned up many times. The chain couples TRBV11-2 to TRBJ2-1; 11 nucleotides align to TRBD2. Germline CDR1 reads SGHAT; CDR2 reads FQNNGV. This CDR3 contains 15 residues. V shed 2 bases and J 7 bases; nucleotides not matched to a gene: 4. The CDR3 loop reads CASSLLLAGVNEQFF. The CDR3 nucleotides read TGTGCCAGCAGCTTATTACTAGCGGGGGTTAATGAGCAGTTCTTC.

The chain carries TRBV5-4 and TRBJ1-6; a possible D gene is TRBD1 (5 bases). The germline V and J ends were trimmed by 4 bases and 10 bases, with 15 bases remaining between them. The length of the CDR3 is 14 residues. Germline values: CDR1 SGHNT, CDR2 YYREEE (reference sequence). CDR3 sequence (DNA): TGTGCCAGCAGCCACCGGGGCCAGAGGTCACCCCTCCACTTT. This encodes CASSHRGQRSPLHF. Full variable domain (rest looked up from reference TRBV5-4 and TRBJ1-6): ETGVTQSPTHLIKTRGQQVTLRCSSQSGHNTVSWYQQALGQGPQFIFQYYREEENGRGNFPPRFSGLQFPNYSSELNVNALELDDSALYLCASSHRGQRSPLHFGNGTRLTVT.

This clonotype was seen repeatedly, ten times or more. The V call is TRBV28, the J call TRBJ1-1; D not certain. The CDR3 is made up of 15 amino acids. Germline V lookup: CDR1 MDHEN, CDR2 SYDVKM. V was trimmed by 3 bases and J by 1 base, leaving 12 bases between them. Here the CDR3 reads CASSFSSATNTEAFF. The CDR3 nucleotides read TGTGCCAGCAGTTTTTCATCGGCAACGAACACTGAAGCTTTCTTT.

This clonotype was found a few times. A junction end diverges from the germline sequence, so it may reflect a read error. V is TRBV27 and J is TRBJ2-3, with D unclear. Looked up from germline, CDR1 is MNHEY and CDR2 is SMNVEV (reference sequence). The CDR3 runs to 13 residues. CDR3: CASSLSLTDTQYF. The CDR3 region has the DNA TGTGCCAGCAGTCTATCACTCACAGATACGCAGTATTTT.

This clonotype appeared many times. The rearrangement uses TRBV18 and TRBJ1-1; D may be TRBD1 (6 bases). This CDR3 spans 17 amino acids. The germline V gene encodes CDR1 KGHSH and CDR2 LQKENI. V was shortened by 3 bases and J by 0 bases, with 17 bases between the two germline ends. The CDR3 sequence: CASSPRQAMYVNTEAFF. The CDR3 DNA is TGTGCCAGCTCACCCAGACAGGCGATGTATGTGAACACTGAAGCTTTCTTT. Using reference TRBV18 and TRBJ1-1 for the parts outside the CDR3, the full variable domain is NAGVMQNPRHLVRRRGQEARLRCSPMKGHSHVYWYRQLPEEGLKFMVYLQKENIIDESGMPKERFSAEFPKEGPSILRIQQVVRGDSAAYFCASSPRQAMYVNTEAFFGQGTRLTVV.

This clonotype came up a few times. This chain links TRBV12-3 or TRBV12-4 with TRBJ2-2; no clear D. The CDR3 spans 12 residues. With 4 bases removed from V and 3 bases from J, the gap between germline ends came to 3 bases. CDR3 in DNA: TGTGCCAGCAGTTGGGACACCGGGGAGCTGTTTTTT. Encoded protein: CASSWDTGELFF.

The J gene is TRBJ1-1, the V gene TRBV5-1; tentative D call: TRBD1 (6 bases). V lost 7 bases to trimming and J lost 5 bases, with 15 bases between them. Germline loops: CDR1 SGHRS, CDR2 YFSETQ. The CDR3 extends over 13 amino acids. The CDR3 loop reads CASHRGGGTEAFF. In DNA form, the CDR3 reads TGCGCCAGCCATCGAGGGGGAGGAACTGAAGCTTTCTTT.

The chain uses TRBV12-3 or TRBV12-4 and TRBJ2-5; D is ambiguous. This CDR3 comprises 12 residues. V was shortened by 4 bases and J by 5 bases, with 8 bases between the two germline ends. Here the CDR3 DNA reads TGTGCCAGCAGTTCACCGTGGGAGACCCAGTACTTC. As protein: CASSSPWETQYF.

There are many counts of this clonotype. The chain couples TRBV7-2 to TRBJ2-1; no definite D call. This CDR3 has 11 amino acids. The germline CDR1 and CDR2 sequences are SGHTA and FQGNSA. The V and J ends lost 5 bases and 9 bases respectively, with 8 bases between them. CDR3 sequence (DNA): TGTGCCAGCAGCCTAAGGTCTGAGCAGTTCTTC. It yields the protein CASSLRSEQFF.